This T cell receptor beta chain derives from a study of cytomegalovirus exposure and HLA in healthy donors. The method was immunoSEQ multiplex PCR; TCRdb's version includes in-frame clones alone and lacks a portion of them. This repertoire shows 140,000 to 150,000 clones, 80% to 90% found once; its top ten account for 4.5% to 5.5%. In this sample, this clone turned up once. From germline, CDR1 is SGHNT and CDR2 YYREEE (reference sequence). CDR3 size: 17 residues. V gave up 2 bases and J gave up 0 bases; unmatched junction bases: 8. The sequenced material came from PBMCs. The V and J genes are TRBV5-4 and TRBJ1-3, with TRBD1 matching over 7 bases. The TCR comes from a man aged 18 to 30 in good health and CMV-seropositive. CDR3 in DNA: TGTGCCAGCAGCTTACAGGGGCTCAAGCTCTCTGGAAACACCATATATTTT. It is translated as CASSLQGLKLSGNTIYF.